This is a list of T cell receptor beta chains from one sample in a study of T cell repertoires in cytomegalovirus infection. TCRdb processed the reads anew with MiXCR; each CDR3 protein has one entry. This sample yields around 250,000 distinct CDR3 sequences, of which 15% to 20% are seen a single time; roughly 50% belongs to the top ten. Sequencing was performed on CD8+ T cells from PBMCs. The source of these receptors is a human donor in good health (CMV status not recorded). Some clones in this sample may be carry-over from other donors' samples. Each CDR3 is given with its conserved first and last residue. A D gene is named only where the DNA matches it firmly. Clone size is shown for a subset of rows, as once, few, many or a class of expanded clone.

J gene: TRBJ1-3
clone size: many
V gene: TRBV7-2
CDR3 length: 16
D gene: -
CDR3 protein: CASSPQQGFSGNTIYF
CDR3 DNA: TGTGCCAGCAGCCCTCAACAGGGATTCTCTGGAAACACCATATATTTT

J gene: TRBJ2-7
clone size: many
V gene: TRBV12-3/TRBV12-4
CDR3 length: 17
D gene: -
CDR3 protein: CASSFEEGITYSYEQYF
CDR3 DNA: TGTGCCAGCAGTTTTGAGGAAGGGATAACCTACTCCTACGAGCAGTACTTC

J gene: TRBJ1-6
clone size: -
V gene: TRBV25-1
CDR3 length: 13
D gene: -
CDR3 protein: CASSDGRNSPLHF
CDR3 DNA: TGTGCCAGCAGTGACGGACGGAATTCACCCCTCCACTTT

J gene: TRBJ1-1
clone size: many
V gene: TRBV6-6
CDR3 length: 17
D gene: -
CDR3 protein: CASSYSKGGGMNTEAFF
CDR3 DNA: TGTGCCAGCAGTTACTCGAAAGGCGGGGGCATGAACACTGAAGCTTTCTTT

J gene: TRBJ1-1
clone size: few
V gene: TRBV2
CDR3 length: 15
D gene: -
CDR3 protein: CASRPSPGGNTEAFF
CDR3 DNA: TGTGCCAGCAGGCCTTCGCCGGGCGGGAACACTGAAGCTTTCTTT

J gene: TRBJ2-7
clone size: -
V gene: TRBV7-6
CDR3 length: 16
D gene: -
CDR3 protein: CASSLYVQQGSHEQYF
CDR3 DNA: TGTGCCAGCAGCTTATATGTCCAACAGGGATCCCACGAGCAGTACTTC

J gene: TRBJ2-7
clone size: few
V gene: TRBV20-1
CDR3 length: 14
D gene: -
CDR3 protein: CSARGDPYLGEQYF
CDR3 DNA: TGCAGTGCTAGAGGGGACCCGTATTTAGGCGAGCAGTACTTC

J gene: TRBJ2-2
clone size: -
V gene: TRBV28
CDR3 length: 14
D gene: TRBD1
CDR3 protein: CASSPGQVVGELFF
CDR3 DNA: TGTGCCAGCAGCCCGGGACAGGTAGTCGGGGAGCTGTTTTTT

J gene: TRBJ2-3
clone size: -
V gene: TRBV6-8
CDR3 length: 15
D gene: -
CDR3 protein: CASSFRREIPDTQYF
CDR3 DNA: TGTGCCAGCAGCTTCCGGCGTGAGATCCCAGATACGCAGTATTTT

J gene: TRBJ1-6
clone size: -
V gene: TRBV2
CDR3 length: 14
D gene: -
CDR3 protein: CASRDQRGDSPLHF
CDR3 DNA: TGTGCCAGCAGAGACCAGCGTGGAGATTCACCCCTCCACTTT

J gene: TRBJ1-1
clone size: few
V gene: TRBV11-1
CDR3 length: 14
D gene: -
CDR3 protein: CASSFGSEGTEAFF
CDR3 DNA: TGTGCCAGCAGCTTTGGGTCCGAGGGGACTGAAGCTTTCTTT

J gene: TRBJ1-1
clone size: many
V gene: TRBV7-2
CDR3 length: 11
D gene: TRBD1
CDR3 protein: CASSLGQKAFF
CDR3 DNA: TGTGCCAGCAGCCTGGGACAGAAAGCTTTCTTT

J gene: TRBJ1-6
clone size: many
V gene: TRBV10-3
CDR3 length: 14
D gene: TRBD1
CDR3 protein: CAIKDREYNSPLHF
CDR3 DNA: TGTGCCATCAAGGACAGGGAGTATAATTCACCCCTCCACTTT

J gene: TRBJ2-1
clone size: many
V gene: TRBV7-2
CDR3 length: 17
D gene: -
CDR3 protein: CASSFSQEAVSYNEQFF
CDR3 DNA: TGTGCCAGCAGCTTCAGTCAAGAGGCAGTCTCCTACAATGAGCAGTTCTTC